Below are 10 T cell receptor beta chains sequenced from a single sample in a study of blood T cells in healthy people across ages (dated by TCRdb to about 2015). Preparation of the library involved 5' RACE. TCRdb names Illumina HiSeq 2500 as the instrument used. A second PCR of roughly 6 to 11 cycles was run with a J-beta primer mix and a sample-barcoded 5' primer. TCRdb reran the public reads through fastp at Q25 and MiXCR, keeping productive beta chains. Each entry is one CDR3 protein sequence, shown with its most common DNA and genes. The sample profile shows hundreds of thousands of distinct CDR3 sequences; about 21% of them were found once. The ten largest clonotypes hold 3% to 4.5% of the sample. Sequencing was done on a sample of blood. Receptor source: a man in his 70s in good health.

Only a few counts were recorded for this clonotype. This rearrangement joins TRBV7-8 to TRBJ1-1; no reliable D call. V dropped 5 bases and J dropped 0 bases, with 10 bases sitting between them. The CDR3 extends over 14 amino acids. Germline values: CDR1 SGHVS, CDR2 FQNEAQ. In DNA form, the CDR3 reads TGTGCCAGCAGCGCCACGACTATGAACACTGAAGCTTTCTTT. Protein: CASSATTMNTEAFF.

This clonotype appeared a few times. For the CDR3, the DNA is TGCGCCAGCAGCCAAGATTCAGCTCTTAGCACAGATACGCAGTATTTT. Protein product: CASSQDSALSTDTQYF. This rearrangement joins TRBV4-3 to TRBJ2-3; the D is unclear. In germline, CDR1 is LGHNA, CDR2 YSLEER. Trimming left V 0 bases short and J 0 bases short, with 10 bases between. The CDR3 is 16 residues long.

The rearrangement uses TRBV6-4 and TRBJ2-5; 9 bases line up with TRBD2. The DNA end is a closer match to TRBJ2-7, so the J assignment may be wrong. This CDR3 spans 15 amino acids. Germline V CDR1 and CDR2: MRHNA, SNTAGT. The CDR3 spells CASKRDGTSSNEQYF. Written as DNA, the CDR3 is TGTGCCAGCAAAAGAGACGGGACTAGCTCTAACGAGCAGTACTTC.

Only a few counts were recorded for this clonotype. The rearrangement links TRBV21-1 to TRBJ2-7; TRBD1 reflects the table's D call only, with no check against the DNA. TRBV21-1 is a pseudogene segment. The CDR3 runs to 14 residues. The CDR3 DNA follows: TGTGCCAGCAGTGTCCCCTGGGACCGCTACGAGCAGTACTTC. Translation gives CASSVPWDRYEQYF.

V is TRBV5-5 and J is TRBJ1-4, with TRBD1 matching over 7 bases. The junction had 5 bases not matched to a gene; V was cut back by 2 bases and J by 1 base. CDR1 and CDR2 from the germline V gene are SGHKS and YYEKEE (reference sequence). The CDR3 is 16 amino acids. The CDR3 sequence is CASSFRGAQTNEKLFF. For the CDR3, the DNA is TGTGCCAGCAGCTTCAGGGGGGCCCAAACTAATGAAAAACTGTTTTTT.

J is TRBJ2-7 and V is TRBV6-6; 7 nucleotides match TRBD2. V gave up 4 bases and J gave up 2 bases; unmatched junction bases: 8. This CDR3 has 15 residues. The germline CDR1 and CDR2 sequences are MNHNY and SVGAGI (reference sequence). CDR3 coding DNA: TGTGCCAGCAGTTCTTCTAGCGGACCGGCCTACGAGCAGTACTTC. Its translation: CASSSSSGPAYEQYF.

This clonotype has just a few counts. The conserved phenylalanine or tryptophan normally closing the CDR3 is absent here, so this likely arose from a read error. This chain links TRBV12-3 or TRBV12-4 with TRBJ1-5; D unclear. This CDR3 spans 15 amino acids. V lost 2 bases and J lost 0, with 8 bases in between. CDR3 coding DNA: TGTGCCAGCAGTTTAAATGGACCTAGCAATCAGCCCCAGCATCTT. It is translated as CASSLNGPSNQPQHL.

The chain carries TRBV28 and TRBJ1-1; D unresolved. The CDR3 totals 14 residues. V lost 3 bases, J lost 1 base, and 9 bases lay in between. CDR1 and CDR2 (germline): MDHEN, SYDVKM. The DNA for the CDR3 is TGTGCCAGCAGTTTGAGGGCGGCGAACACTGAAGCTTTCTTT. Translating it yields CASSLRAANTEAFF.

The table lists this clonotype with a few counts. The CDR3 spells CASSDGLAGVYEQYF. DNA for the CDR3: TGTGCCAGCAGCGACGGACTAGCGGGAGTATACGAGCAGTACTTC. The rearrangement joins TRBV6-2 or TRBV6-3 to TRBJ2-7; 13 nucleotides match TRBD2. The CDR3 has 15 residues. V was pared by 6 bases and J by 4 bases, with 6 bases of the junction left unmatched. CDR1 and CDR2 from the germline V gene are MNHEY and SVGEGT.

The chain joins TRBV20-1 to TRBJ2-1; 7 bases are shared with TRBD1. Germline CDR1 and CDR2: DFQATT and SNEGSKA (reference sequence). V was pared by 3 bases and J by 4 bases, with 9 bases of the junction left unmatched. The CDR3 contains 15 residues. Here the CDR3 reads CSAREQGIAYNEQFF. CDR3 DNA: TGCAGTGCTAGGGAACAGGGGATAGCGTACAATGAGCAGTTCTTC.